These 19 T cell receptor beta chains came from one sample sequenced in a study of cytomegalovirus exposure and HLA in healthy donors. With 60 Vbeta and 13 Jbeta primers, the PCR was carried out. Sequencing was performed with immunoSEQ multiplex PCR; in TCRdb, only in-frame clones are kept and a portion is missing. Seen here are roughly 70,000 clones, 74% observed once, and the top ten hold roughly an eighth. Sample: PBMCs. These receptors came from a human donor in good health.

This clone has just a few counts. The chain links TRBV5-1 to TRBJ2-5; a weak D match, TRBD1 (6 bases). V lost 3 bases and J lost 2, with 8 bases in between. This CDR3 spans 13 amino acids. Germline V gene sequence: CDR1 SGHRS, CDR2 YFSETQ. CDR3 coding DNA: TGCGCCAGCAGCTGGGGGACACAAGAGACCCAGTACTTC. Its protein is CASSWGTQETQYF.

This clone is labeled as medium-sized (0.01 to 0.1%). V gene TRBV19 combines with J gene TRBJ1-1; D gene unclear. Deletions cut 4 bases from V and 1 base from J, with 10 bases between. The CDR3 contains 14 residues. CDR1 and CDR2 (germline): LNHDA, SQIVND (reference sequence). CDR3 nucleotide sequence: TGTGCCAGTAGTAAAGTCCAGTCGAACACTGAAGCTTTCTTT. Translated: CASSKVQSNTEAFF.

This chain's CDR3 is CASNQPGSGNTEAFF. Written as DNA, the CDR3 is TGTGCCAGCAACCAACCCGGGAGTGGGAACACTGAAGCTTTCTTT. The V and J genes are TRBV5-5 and TRBJ1-1; D is unclear. Germline CDR1 SGHKS, CDR2 YYEKEE (reference sequence). This CDR3 has 15 amino acids. V lost 6 bases and J 1 base, leaving 16 bases between the germline ends.

This clone is a singleton in its sample. This chain joins TRBV4-2 and TRBJ2-5; 12 bases align to TRBD2. CDR3 length: 18 residues. CDR1 is LGHNA and CDR2 is YNFKEQ in the germline V gene. V was pared by 2 bases and J by 5 bases, with 12 bases of the junction left unmatched. Here the CDR3 reads CASSQSGLAGTRGETQYF. CDR3 sequence (DNA): TGTGCCAGCAGCCAATCAGGACTAGCGGGAACTCGGGGGGAGACCCAGTACTTC.

This clone was detected once. The V gene is TRBV19, the J gene TRBJ2-5; D is undetermined. Trimming stripped 11 bases from V and 1 base from J, with 11 bases between. The CDR3 is made up of 12 amino acids. CDR1 and CDR2 (germline): LNHDA, SQIVND (reference sequence). The CDR3 spells CAHVASQETQYF. CDR3 nucleotide sequence: TGTGCCCATGTGGCTTCCCAAGAGACCCAGTACTTC. The full variable domain, its missing parts supplied by reference TRBV19 and TRBJ2-5, is DGGITQSPKYLFRKEGQNVTLSCEQNLNHDAMYWYRQDPGQGLRLIYYSQIVNDFQKGDIAEGYSVSREKKESFPLTVTSAQKNPTAFYLCAHVASQETQYFGPGTRLLVL.

The chain carries TRBV5-4 and TRBJ2-1, with 9 bases matching TRBD2. In germline, CDR1 is SGHNT, CDR2 YYREEE (reference sequence). The CDR3 runs 15 residues. J lost 6 bases, V lost 9 bases, and 13 bases had no gene match. The CDR3 DNA sequence: TGTGCCACCTCAGGTAGGCGGGAGGGCCTCAATGAGCAGTTCTTC. It yields the protein CATSGRREGLNEQFF.

The chain has TRBV12-5 and TRBJ2-7; possible D gene TRBD2, 7 bases. Trimming pared 5 bases from V and 6 bases from J, leaving 17 bases between. The germline V gene has CDR1 LGHNT and CDR2 FRNRAP. The CDR3 spans 14 residues. The CDR3 DNA sequence: TGTGCTAGTGGTCCGGGGGGCACTTTCCTCGAGCAGTACTTC. Its translation is CASGPGGTFLEQYF.

The chain combines TRBV10-3 with TRBJ1-2; D might be TRBD1 (6 bases). This CDR3 has 12 residues. Germline CDR1 is ENHRY and CDR2 is SYGVKD. The V end lost 8 bases, the J end lost 10 bases, and 17 bases lay between the germline ends. CDR3 in amino acids: CAISLGGLDYTF. CDR3 nucleotides: TGTGCCATCTCCCTCGGGGGGCTAGACTACACCTTC.

The chain recombines TRBV7-3 with TRBJ1-1; maybe TRBD1 (6 bases). Trimming pared 5 bases from V and 3 bases from J, leaving 10 bases between. Germline assignment: CDR1 SGHTA and CDR2 FQGTGA. The CDR3 runs to 13 residues. CDR3 DNA sequence: TGTGCCAGCAGCAAGGGGGTATACACTGAAGCTTTCTTT. This translates into CASSKGVYTEAFF. Combining the CDR3 with reference TRBV7-3 and TRBJ1-1 gives the whole variable domain GAGVSQTPSNKVTEKGKYVELRCDPISGHTALYWYRQSLGQGPEFLIYFQGTGAADDSGLPNDRFFAVRPEGSVSTLKIQRTERGDSAVYLCASSKGVYTEAFFGQGTRLTVV.

This clone was counted between two and nine times. The chain joins TRBV7-3 to TRBJ2-3; possibly TRBD1 for D (6 bases). Germline assignment: CDR1 SGHTA and CDR2 FQGTGA. The CDR3 runs to 11 residues. V lost 5 bases to trimming and J lost 6 bases, with 6 bases between them. CDR3 sequence reads: CASSQGDTQYF. The CDR3 DNA reads TGTGCCAGCAGCCAGGGGGATACGCAGTATTTT.

CDR3: CATRSGLAGGSAGELFF. DNA of the CDR3: TGTGCCACTCGGTCGGGACTAGCGGGAGGGTCGGCCGGGGAGCTGTTTTTT. The rearrangement uses TRBV4-2 and TRBJ2-2; 16 positions match TRBD2. The J segment lost 6 bases and the V segment lost 10 bases, leaving 11 bases of the junction unmatched. CDR1 is LGHNA and CDR2 is YNFKEQ in the germline V gene. The length of the CDR3 is 17 residues.

The chain couples TRBV28 to TRBJ1-1; D not resolved. V was pared by 8 bases and J by 1 base, with 23 bases between. CDR3 length equals 17 residues. CDR1 and CDR2 (germline): MDHEN, SYDVKM. In DNA, the CDR3 is TGTGCCAGCGGCCGGGCCTCGGACGCCGGGAAGAACACTGAAGCTTTCTTT. Its translation is CASGRASDAGKNTEAFF.

The chain joins TRBV7-7 to TRBJ2-3; 10 bases line up with TRBD2. Losses at the gene ends were 5 bases for V and 1 base for J; bases not matched to a gene: 3. CDR1 and CDR2 (germline): SSHAT, FNYEAQ (reference sequence). The CDR3 runs to 15 residues. CDR3 nucleotides: TGTGCCAGCAGCCTCGGACTAGCGGGCACAGATACGCAGTATTTT. It encodes CASSLGLAGTDTQYF.

This clone was seen a handful of times. The V and J genes are TRBV9 and TRBJ2-1; the match to TRBD2 covers 7 bases. The CDR3 contains 18 residues. After removal of 0 bases from V and 3 bases from J, the junction contained 12 bases not matched to a gene. Germline-derived CDR1 and CDR2 are SGDLS and YYNGEE. CDR3 in amino acids: CASSVGGGGRDLYNEQFF. CDR3 bases: TGTGCCAGCAGCGTAGGGGGGGGTGGCAGGGATCTCTACAATGAGCAGTTCTTC.

This clone turned up a few times. This chain uses TRBV7-9 with TRBJ1-2; unclear D gene. Germline assignment: CDR1 SEHNR and CDR2 FQNEAQ (reference sequence). The CDR3 is 13 amino acids. Between the trimmed V and J ends, which lost 1 base and 8 bases, there was a span of 11 bases. The CDR3 protein is CASSLDGSGGYTF. CDR3 DNA sequence: TGTGCCAGCAGCTTAGATGGTTCGGGGGGCTACACCTTC.

J is TRBJ2-7 and V is TRBV27; TRBD1 matches 8 bases. The CDR3 sequence is 14 residues long. The germline CDR1 and CDR2 sequences are MNHEY and SMNVEV (reference sequence). Trimming cost V 5 bases and J 4 bases; bases outside gene matches: 7. The CDR3 reads CASSPNRGFYEQYF. In DNA form, the CDR3 reads TGTGCCAGCAGTCCCAACAGGGGGTTTTACGAGCAGTACTTC.

The rearrangement links TRBV6-5 to TRBJ2-7; 9 bases are a match to TRBD2. The germline gives CDR1 MNHEY, CDR2 SVGAGI. V gave up 8 bases and J gave up 3 bases; unmatched junction bases: 5. CDR3 size: 13 residues. CDR3 DNA sequence: TGTGCCAGCGGGTCTAGCGGGAACTACGAGCAGTACTTC. This gives the protein CASGSSGNYEQYF.

In its sample, this clone was seen a few times. The chain employs TRBV23-1 and TRBJ2-2; 9 nucleotides agree with TRBD1. TRBV23-1 is classed as an ORF, of uncertain function. This CDR3 spans 19 amino acids. The junction had 17 bases not matched to a gene; V was cut back by 3 bases and J by 6 bases. CDR3 DNA: TGCGCCAGCAGTCACCCGAACTCCCCGGGACAGGGCGCCCCCGGGGAGCTGTTTTTT. This codes for CASSHPNSPGQGAPGELFF.

The chain uses TRBV5-1 and TRBJ1-5; 7 bases are a match to TRBD1. The CDR3 is 14 residues long. V dropped 4 bases and J dropped 4; count of bases not matched to a gene: 5. Germline V gene sequence: CDR1 SGHRS, CDR2 YFSETQ. This CDR3 reads CASSQGTENQPQHF. For the CDR3, the DNA is TGCGCCAGCAGCCAGGGGACAGAAAATCAGCCCCAGCATTTT.